Included here is one T cell receptor beta chain sequence, with context. The antigen is not known. Compared with germline, one end of the junction differs, possibly owing to a read error. This record comes from a study of OX40 agonist ivuxolimab in advanced cancers. Study information: The mean age was approximately 60 years, ranging from about 23 to 79, with 80% to 85% of participants male. Three patients responded partially, comprising one with hepatocellular carcinoma and two with cutaneous melanoma. Whole-study results and caveats: Researchers did not determine the expanded peripheral T cells' antigen specificity.

Germline loops: CDR1 LGHNA, CDR2 YSLEER. The CDR3 has 13 residues. Sequencing was performed with immunoSEQ multiplex PCR; in TCRdb, only in-frame clones are kept and a portion is missing. The repertoire includes some 8,000 clones, around 75% of them detected once, and approximately 18% sits in the top ten. This receptor was obtained from an adult with an advanced solid tumor such as melanoma, head and neck, liver or kidney cancer. The J gene is TRBJ2-7, the V gene TRBV4-3, with D unclear. The sample consisted of CD4+ or CD8+ T cells sorted from blood, taken in a trial of the OX40 agonist ivuxolimab. The CDR3 reads CVSSQDRAYEQYF. CDR3 DNA: TGCGTCAGCAGCCAAGATCGAGCCTACGAGCAGTACTTC.